The present TCR beta chain was sequenced within a study of T cell repertoires in ileal Crohn's disease. Overall study findings and caveats: All patients with clonality above 26.8% had endoscopic recurrence.

Each sample's TCRB immunosequencing used about 0.5 micrograms of biopsy DNA. Using immunoSEQ multiplex PCR, the repertoire was profiled, and TCRdb retains in-frame clones only, with some absent. Of almost 5,500 clones in the sample, 82% are singletons; the top ten hold 13% to 15%. Germline V CDR1 and CDR2: MNHNS, SASEGT. Deletions cut 8 bases from V and 7 bases from J, with 18 bases between. The CDR3 is made up of 14 amino acids. With regard to this clone: Its antigen remains unknown.

This rearrangement joins TRBV6-1 to TRBJ1-5; D is perhaps TRBD1 (5 bases). The sample taken for sequencing was ileal tissue. This TCR derives from an adult with Crohn's disease. CDR3 amino acids: CASSFRDWGQPQHF. As DNA, the CDR3 is TGTGCCAGCTCCTTCAGGGACTGGGGCCAGCCCCAGCATTTT.